Below are 19 T cell receptor beta chains sequenced from a single sample in a study of T cell responses to AZD1222 COVID-19 vaccine. Data came from immunoSEQ multiplex PCR; TCRdb stores just in-frame clones and leaves some out. The sample yields more than 75,000 clones, about 80% seen once. Here the sequenced sample was peripheral blood, taken 28 days after the second AZD1222 dose. The receptor source for this set is an adult who received the AZD1222 COVID-19 vaccine.

This clone has a handful of counts. CDR3 amino acids: CASSAESFSGNTIYF. In DNA form, the CDR3 reads TGCGCCAGCAGCGCTGAGAGTTTCTCTGGAAACACCATATATTTT. The rearrangement links TRBV5-1 to TRBJ1-3; D unclear. The CDR3 runs 15 residues. Trimming pared 4 bases from V and 0 bases from J, leaving 11 bases between. Germline CDR1 and CDR2: SGHRS and YFSETQ. Full variable domain (missing parts from reference TRBV5-1 and TRBJ1-3): KAGVTQTPRYLIKTRGQQVTLSCSPISGHRSVSWYQQTPGQGLQFLFEYFSETQRNKGNFPGRFSGRQFSNSRSEMNVSTLELGDSALYLCASSAESFSGNTIYFGEGSWLTVV.

CDR3 sequence reads: CASSQNRGNYGYTF. The CDR3 DNA reads as TGTGCCAGCAGCCAGAACAGGGGGAACTATGGCTACACCTTC. The chain combines TRBV3-1 (or the pseudogene TRBV3-2) with TRBJ1-2; 8 positions match TRBD1. Germline-derived CDR1 and CDR2 are LGHDT and YNNKEL (reference sequence). This CDR3 is 14 amino acids long. Trimming cost V 3 bases and J 2 bases; bases outside gene matches: 2.

The chain couples TRBV7-2 to TRBJ2-7; D possibly corresponds to TRBD1 (5 bases). From germline, CDR1 is SGHTA and CDR2 FQGNSA. Trimming left V 4 bases short and J 6 bases short, with 19 bases between. The CDR3 is 15 amino acids. Here the CDR3 reads CASSSTFRSRVEQYF. The DNA of the CDR3 is TGTGCCAGCAGCTCGACTTTTCGGAGCAGGGTCGAGCAGTACTTC.

The chain combines TRBV19 with TRBJ1-5, with D perhaps matching TRBD1 (5 bases). Germline loops: CDR1 LNHDA, CDR2 SQIVND (reference sequence). Trimming left V 3 bases short and J 2 bases short, with 14 bases between. The CDR3 is 16 amino acids. CDR3 loop: CASSMGRVPGNQPQHF. The CDR3 DNA follows: TGTGCCAGTAGTATGGGCAGGGTCCCGGGCAATCAGCCCCAGCATTTT.

The V gene is TRBV29-1, the J gene TRBJ2-1, with D possibly being TRBD1 (6 bases). The CDR3 covers 16 residues. V lost 3 bases to trimming and J lost 0 bases, with 15 bases between them. The germline V gene has CDR1 SQVTM and CDR2 ANQGSEA. The CDR3 protein is CSVDPTIGGSYNEQFF. The CDR3 bases are TGCAGCGTTGACCCCACTATAGGGGGCTCCTACAATGAGCAGTTCTTC.

The chain uses TRBV6-2 or TRBV6-3 and TRBJ2-1, with 8 positions matching TRBD1. Unmatched junction bases numbered 5, after V lost 2 bases and J lost 5 bases. The CDR3 runs to 15 residues. The germline CDR1 and CDR2 sequences are MNHEY and SVGEGT. The CDR3 spells CASSYGQGANNEQFF. The CDR3 DNA is TGTGCCAGCAGTTACGGGCAGGGGGCCAACAATGAGCAGTTCTTC.

The chain combines TRBV14 with TRBJ2-1, with 8 bases fitting TRBD2. Germline V lookup: CDR1 SGHDN, CDR2 FVKESK. The CDR3 is 22 amino acids. V was pared by 0 bases and J by 0 bases, with 19 bases of the junction left unmatched. The CDR3: CASSQELPPGLAGIISYNEQFF. DNA for the CDR3: TGTGCCAGCAGCCAAGAACTACCCCCCGGGTTAGCGGGGATTATCTCCTACAATGAGCAGTTCTTC.

This clone occurred a few times. V and J are TRBV11-2 and TRBJ1-1; a weak D match, TRBD1 (6 bases). CDR3 length equals 16 residues. The V gene lost 5 bases and the J gene lost 5 bases, with 21 bases spanning the gap. CDR1 SGHAT and CDR2 FQNNGV come from the germline V gene. This chain's CDR3 is CASSPLMGARGTEAFF. CDR3 in DNA: TGTGCCAGCAGCCCCCTAATGGGGGCACGGGGGACTGAAGCTTTCTTT.

In regard to this clone: The junction departs from germline at one end; a sequencing error may be responsible. The rearrangement uses TRBV4-3 and TRBJ2-7; TRBD1 matches at 8 bases. Germline loops: CDR1 LGHNA, CDR2 YSLEER. The CDR3 spans 13 residues. The CDR3 protein is CASSQVRGQGHSF. The CDR3 coding sequence is TGCGCCAGCAGCCAAGTCCGAGGACAGGGCCATAGTTTC.

This clone was found a few times. This rearrangement joins TRBV7-2 to TRBJ1-5; D is unresolved. Germline CDR1 is SGHTA and CDR2 is FQGNSA. CDR3 length: 13 residues. V lost 3 bases, J lost 8 bases, and 11 bases lay in between. CDR3 nucleotides: TGTGCCAGCAGCTTCAATGGGGTGGAGCCCCAGCATTTT. Residues: CASSFNGVEPQHF.

As to this clone: In the same sample, other DNA sequences code for this CDR3. The chain has TRBV7-2 and TRBJ2-1; tentatively, D is TRBD1 (5 bases). The CDR3 length is 13 residues. Germline CDR1 SGHTA, CDR2 FQGNSA. Deletions cut 3 bases from V and 4 bases from J, with 7 bases between. The CDR3, as DNA: TGTGCCAGCAGCTTGGGGCGATACAATGAGCAGTTCTTC. Its translation is CASSLGRYNEQFF.

The chain joins TRBV5-4 to TRBJ2-1; 7 positions agree with TRBD1. The germline V gene encodes CDR1 SGHNT and CDR2 YYREEE (reference sequence). Trimming cost V 3 bases and J 5 bases; bases outside gene matches: 5. The CDR3 consists of 14 residues. The CDR3 loop reads CASSSHTGDNEQFF. CDR3 nucleotide sequence: TGTGCCAGCAGCTCACATACAGGGGACAATGAGCAGTTCTTC. Based on the CDR3 plus reference TRBV5-4 and TRBJ2-1, the full variable domain is ETGVTQSPTHLIKTRGQQVTLRCSSQSGHNTVSWYQQALGQGPQFIFQYYREEENGRGNFPPRFSGLQFPNYSSELNVNALELDDSALYLCASSSHTGDNEQFFGPGTRLTVL.

The chain employs TRBV30 and TRBJ1-1; D gene ambiguous. This CDR3 has 13 residues. Germline V lookup: CDR1 GTSNPN, CDR2 SVGIG (reference sequence). The ends were cut back, 4 bases at V and 1 base at J, with 10 bases in the middle. The CDR3 here is CAWNSARNTEAFF. DNA for the CDR3: TGTGCCTGGAATTCTGCCAGGAACACTGAAGCTTTCTTT.

This sequence joins TRBV6-5 and TRBJ2-7; possibly TRBD1 for D (6 bases). Per germline, CDR1 MNHEY and CDR2 SVGAGI. The CDR3 is 16 residues long. The V end was cut by 2 bases, the J end by 1 base, with 15 bases between. The CDR3 reads CASSYMFGTQSYEQYF. In DNA, the CDR3 is TGTGCCAGCAGTTACATGTTCGGGACACAGTCCTACGAGCAGTACTTC.

V gene TRBV19 combines with J gene TRBJ1-1; possible D gene TRBD1, 6 bases. Germline values: CDR1 LNHDA, CDR2 SQIVND (reference sequence). The CDR3 contains 13 residues. The V end lost 4 bases, the J end lost 6 bases, and 12 bases lay between the germline ends. The chain's CDR3 is CASSKTGAAEAFF. The CDR3 DNA sequence: TGTGCCAGTAGTAAGACGGGGGCGGCTGAAGCTTTCTTT.

V and J are TRBV2 and TRBJ2-7; TRBD1 matches 10 bases. Germline CDR1 is SNHLY and CDR2 is FYNNEI. V dropped 6 bases and J dropped 5; count of bases not matched to a gene: 19. This CDR3 has 18 residues. CDR3 sequence: CASSPERRIWTGGNEQYF. In DNA, the CDR3 is TGTGCCAGCAGCCCCGAACGCCGGATTTGGACAGGGGGGAACGAGCAGTACTTC. The full variable domain, completed using reference TRBV2 and TRBJ2-7, is EPEVTQTPSHQVTQMGQEVILRCVPISNHLYFYWYRQILGQKVEFLVSFYNNEISEKSEIFDDQFSVERPDGSNFTLKIRSTKLEDSAMYFCASSPERRIWTGGNEQYFGPGTRLTVT.

The chain is built from TRBV19 and TRBJ2-5; no reliable D call. The CDR3 sequence is 10 residues long. Per the germline V gene, CDR1 is LNHDA and CDR2 is SQIVND (reference sequence). V lost 9 bases and J 4 bases, leaving 6 bases between the germline ends. The chain's CDR3 is CASHGETQYF. In DNA, the CDR3 is TGTGCCAGCCACGGAGAGACCCAGTACTTC.

The chain couples TRBV6-1 to TRBJ1-2, with TRBD1 identical over 10 bases. Unmatched junction bases numbered 13, after V lost 3 bases and J lost 6 bases. CDR1 is MNHNS, CDR2 SASEGT, per germline. The CDR3 length is 17 residues. The CDR3 reads CASSDPGRPGTGDGYTF. The CDR3 DNA reads as TGTGCCAGCAGTGACCCCGGGCGCCCCGGGACAGGGGATGGCTACACCTTC.

This clone came up a few times. The chain links TRBV27 to TRBJ1-5; D remains ambiguous. The CDR3 sequence is 14 residues long. Germline CDR1 and CDR2: MNHEY and SMNVEV (reference sequence). Between the trimmed V and J ends, which lost 3 bases and 0 bases, there was a span of 6 bases. The CDR3 DNA sequence: TGTGCCAGCAGTTTTCGGGCTAGCAATCAGCCCCAGCATTTT. Its protein is CASSFRASNQPQHF.